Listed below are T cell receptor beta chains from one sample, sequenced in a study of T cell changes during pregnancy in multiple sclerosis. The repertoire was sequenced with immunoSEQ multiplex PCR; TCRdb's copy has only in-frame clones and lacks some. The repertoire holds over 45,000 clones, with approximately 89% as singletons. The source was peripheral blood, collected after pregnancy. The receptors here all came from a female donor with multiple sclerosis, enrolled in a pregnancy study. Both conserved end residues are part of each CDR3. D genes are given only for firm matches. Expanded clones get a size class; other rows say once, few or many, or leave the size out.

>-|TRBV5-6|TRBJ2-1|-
CASSLAGSGLREQFF
TGTGCCAGCAGCTTGGCCGGGTCAGGGCTCCGTGAGCAGTTCTTC
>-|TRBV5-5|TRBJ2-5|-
CASSHLPNGGQETQYF
TGTGCCAGCAGCCACCTCCCGAACGGGGGACAAGAGACCCAGTACTTC
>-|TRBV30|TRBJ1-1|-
CAWRKDPWTGEAFF
TGTGCCTGGAGAAAAGACCCTTGGACTGGTGAAGCTTTCTTT
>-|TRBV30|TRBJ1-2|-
CASTRTDSYGYTF
TGTGCCTCGACCCGGACGGACTCCTATGGCTACACCTTC
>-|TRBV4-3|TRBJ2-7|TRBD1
CASSLGQPAESYEQYF
TGCGCCAGCAGCCTGGGACAGCCCGCCGAGTCCTACGAGCAGTACTTC
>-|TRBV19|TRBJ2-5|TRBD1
CASSPSPWDSEETQYF
TGTGCCAGTAGCCCTAGCCCCTGGGACAGTGAAGAGACCCAGTACTTC
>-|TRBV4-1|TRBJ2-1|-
CASSQEGVVINEQFF
TGCGCCAGCAGCCAAGAAGGGGTAGTCATCAATGAGCAGTTCTTC
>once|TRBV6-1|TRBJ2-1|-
CASTPGVGYNEQFF
TGTGCCAGCACACCAGGGGTAGGCTACAATGAGCAGTTCTTC
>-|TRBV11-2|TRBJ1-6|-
CASSQGTHSPLHF
TGTGCCAGCAGCCAGGGGACCCATTCACCCCTCCACTTT
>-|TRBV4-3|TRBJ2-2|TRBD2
CASSQLAGDLTGELFF
TGCGCCAGCAGCCAGTTAGCGGGGGATCTTACCGGGGAGCTGTTTTTT
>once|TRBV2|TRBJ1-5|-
CASKGDSNQPQHF
TGTGCCAGCAAGGGGGATAGCAATCAGCCCCAGCATTTT
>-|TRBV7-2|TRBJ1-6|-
CASSPQGTGTSPLHF
TGTGCCAGCAGCCCCCAAGGCACAGGGACTTCACCCCTCCACTTT
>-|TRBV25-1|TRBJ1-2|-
CASSRPGTQSGYTF
TGTGCCAGCAGTAGACCCGGGACACAGAGCGGCTACACCTTC
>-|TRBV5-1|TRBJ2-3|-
CASSFGQSTDTQYF
TGCGCCAGCAGCTTTGGGCAGAGCACAGATACGCAGTATTTT
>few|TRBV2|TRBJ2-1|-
CASSGPPRQFF
TGTGCCAGCAGTGGGCCTCCTAGGCAGTTCTTC
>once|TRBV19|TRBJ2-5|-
CASSSFSGIETQYF
TGTGCCAGTAGTAGTTTTTCGGGGATAGAGACCCAGTACTTC
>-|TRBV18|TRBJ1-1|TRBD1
CASSGLRGPEAFF
TGTGCCAGCTCAGGACTGAGGGGGCCTGAAGCTTTCTTT
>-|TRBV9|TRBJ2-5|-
CASTPLGGPQETQYF
TGTGCCAGCACCCCTTTGGGGGGGCCCCAAGAGACCCAGTACTTC
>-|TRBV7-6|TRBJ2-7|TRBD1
CASSLGGGTGGYEQYF
TGTGCCAGCAGCTTAGGAGGTGGGACAGGGGGCTACGAGCAGTACTTC
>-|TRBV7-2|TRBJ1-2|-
CASSLSRDTTTGYTF
TGTGCCAGCAGCTTGTCCAGGGACACAACCACTGGCTACACCTTC
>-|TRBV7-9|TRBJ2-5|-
CASSLLGGTGGETQYF
TGTGCCAGCAGCTTATTAGGTGGAACAGGTGGGGAGACCCAGTACTTC
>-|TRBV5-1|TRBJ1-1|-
CASSLTGLNTEAFF
TGCGCCAGCAGCTTGACAGGATTGAACACTGAAGCTTTCTTT